What follows are 24 T cell receptor beta chains derived from one specimen sequenced in a study of T cell responses to AZD1222 COVID-19 vaccine. Produced via immunoSEQ multiplex PCR; TCRdb's table is partial and in-frame only. Of some 100,000 clones in the sample, 86% were seen once. The sample was peripheral blood, taken on day 0 of AZD1222 vaccination. These receptors all stem from an adult in good health.

The V call is TRBV7-8, the J call TRBJ1-2, with D possibly TRBD1 on 6 matching bases. The CDR3 covers 13 residues. Germline V gene sequence: CDR1 SGHVS, CDR2 FQNEAQ. The germline V and J ends were trimmed by 1 base and 8 bases, with 11 bases remaining between them. The CDR3 DNA sequence: TGTGCCAGCAGCTTAGACCGTGGGGGCGGCTACACCTTC. It encodes CASSLDRGGGYTF.

The V gene is TRBV6-5, the J gene TRBJ1-5; D is unresolved. The V gene lost 7 bases and the J gene lost 0 bases, with 4 bases spanning the gap. The length of the CDR3 is 12 residues. Looked up from germline, CDR1 is MNHEY and CDR2 is SVGAGI. The CDR3 protein is CASNNSNQPQHF. CDR3 bases: TGTGCCAGCAATAATAGCAATCAGCCCCAGCATTTT.

This chain links TRBV15 with TRBJ2-3; D ambiguous. Germline V gene lookup returns CDR1 LNHNV and CDR2 YYDKDF (reference sequence). The V end was cut by 4 bases, the J end by 4 bases, with 15 bases between. This CDR3 is built from 15 residues. As DNA, the CDR3 is TGTGCCACCAGCAAACCCATCACAGCTTCAGATACGCAGTATTTT. Amino acids: CATSKPITASDTQYF.

The V and J genes are TRBV19 and TRBJ2-5; 11 nucleotides align to TRBD1. The V gene's germline CDR1 is LNHDA and CDR2 SQIVND (reference sequence). The V and J ends lost 1 base and 1 base, in that order; junction bases with no gene match: 5. The CDR3 contains 17 residues. The DNA for the CDR3 is TGTGCCAGTAGTATAGGCCCGGGACAGGGGGGCCAAGAGACCCAGTACTTC. Protein sequence: CASSIGPGQGGQETQYF.

This sequence joins TRBV7-2 and TRBJ2-7, with 11 bases matching TRBD1. The CDR3 extends over 16 amino acids. Germline V gene sequence: CDR1 SGHTA, CDR2 FQGNSA. Losses at the gene ends were 5 bases for V and 7 bases for J; bases not matched to a gene: 13. Here the CDR3 reads CASSRHGGTGGGEQYF. The CDR3 DNA follows: TGTGCCAGCAGCCGTCATGGGGGGACAGGGGGTGGTGAGCAGTACTTC.

The genes are TRBV6-4 and TRBJ2-1; a possible D gene is TRBD2 (5 bases). The germline gives CDR1 MRHNA, CDR2 SNTAGT. Trimming stripped 6 bases from V and 4 bases from J, with 13 bases between. The CDR3 contains 14 residues. The CDR3 loop reads CASSSDERYNEQFF. The CDR3 region has the DNA TGTGCCAGCAGCTCCGACGAGCGGTACAATGAGCAGTTCTTC.

The chain carries TRBV5-6 and TRBJ2-7, with D perhaps TRBD1 (7 bases). The CDR3 is made up of 13 amino acids. Germline CDR1 is SGHDT and CDR2 is YYEEEE. V shed 4 bases and J shed 1 base, with 9 bases lying between them. The CDR3 loop reads CASSAGQSYEQYF. CDR3 bases: TGTGCCAGCAGCGCGGGACAGTCCTACGAGCAGTACTTC.

CDR3 region: CASSKQGKDYGYTF. DNA of the CDR3: TGCGCCAGCAGTAAACAGGGGAAGGACTATGGCTACACCTTC. The chain couples TRBV10-2 to TRBJ1-2; 7 positions match TRBD1. Per the germline V gene, CDR1 is WSHSY and CDR2 is SAAADI. The CDR3 is 14 amino acids. J was trimmed by 3 bases and V by 5 bases; bases with no gene match: 6.

In its sample, this clone was seen a few times. The V call is TRBV10-3, the J call TRBJ1-6; D is undetermined. This CDR3 contains 14 residues. Germline lookup yields CDR1 ENHRY and CDR2 SYGVKD. With 3 bases removed from V and 3 bases from J, the gap between germline ends came to 6 bases. Here the CDR3 DNA reads TGTGCCATCAGTGAACGGAACTATAATTCACCCCTCCACTTT. This codes for CAISERNYNSPLHF.

This chain joins TRBV25-1 and TRBJ1-3; D perhaps matches TRBD1 (6 bases). This CDR3 is 15 amino acids long. CDR1 and CDR2 from the germline V gene are MGHDK and SYGVNS. V was shortened by 3 bases and J by 2 bases, with 11 bases between the two germline ends. The CDR3 bases are TGTGCCAGCAGTGACCCCAGGGGTGCTGGAAACACCATATATTTT. It is translated as CASSDPRGAGNTIYF.

The CDR3 here is CASSETRRGYEQYF. CDR3 DNA sequence: TGTGCCAGCAGTGAAACACGGAGGGGGTACGAGCAGTACTTC. The V gene is TRBV2, the J gene TRBJ2-7; D is perhaps TRBD1 or TRBD2 (6 bases each). There are 14 residues in the CDR3. Germline V lookup: CDR1 SNHLY, CDR2 FYNNEI. The V end lost 2 bases, the J end lost 4 bases, and 12 bases lay between the germline ends.

The V gene is TRBV5-4, the J gene TRBJ1-4; a weak D match, TRBD1 (6 bases). V lost 4 bases and J lost 5, with 15 bases in between. The germline gives CDR1 SGHNT, CDR2 YYREEE (reference sequence). The CDR3 spans 15 residues. This chain's CDR3 is CASSPSVGGNEKLFF. CDR3 DNA sequence: TGTGCCAGCAGCCCCTCAGTAGGGGGGAATGAAAAACTGTTTTTT.

The chain is built from TRBV9 and TRBJ1-6; unclear D gene. The germline V gene has CDR1 SGDLS and CDR2 YYNGEE. The CDR3 sequence is 14 residues long. V dropped 4 bases and J dropped 5 bases, with 10 bases sitting between them. In DNA, the CDR3 is TGTGCCAGCAGCTCTGGACGGGATAATTCACCCCTCCACTTT. Encoded protein: CASSSGRDNSPLHF. The whole variable domain, filled in from reference TRBV9 and TRBJ1-6, reads DSGVTQTPKHLITATGQRVTLRCSPRSGDLSVYWYQQSLDQGLQFLIQYYNGEERAKGNILERFSAQQFPDLHSELNLSSLELGDSALYFCASSSGRDNSPLHFGNGTRLTVT.

V and J are TRBV18 and TRBJ2-2, with 9 bases that match TRBD1. CDR1 is KGHSH, CDR2 LQKENI, per germline. This CDR3 spans 17 amino acids. V gave up 0 bases and J gave up 4 bases; unmatched junction bases: 6. Here the CDR3 reads CASSPPGTGTTTGELFF. CDR3 DNA: TGTGCCAGCTCACCACCCGGGACAGGGACGACCACCGGGGAGCTGTTTTTT.

This chain joins TRBV5-1 and TRBJ1-1, with D perhaps matching TRBD1 (5 bases). The germline V gene encodes CDR1 SGHRS and CDR2 YFSETQ. V was cut by 0 bases and J by 4 bases, with 13 bases left in between. The CDR3 is 15 residues long. The CDR3 region is CASSLARGGVTEAFF. CDR3 nucleotides: TGCGCCAGCAGCTTGGCGAGGGGTGGAGTCACTGAAGCTTTCTTT.

The chain uses TRBV19 and TRBJ1-2; D remains unclear. This CDR3 comprises 12 residues. The germline V gene has CDR1 LNHDA and CDR2 SQIVND (reference sequence). Trimming removed 2 bases from V and 4 bases from J, with 5 bases in between. The CDR3 nucleotides are TGTGCCAGTAGTATATCCAGCTATGGCTACACCTTC. Its translation: CASSISSYGYTF.

CDR3 DNA: TGTGCCAGCAGCCAGGGGGCGAATCAGCCCCAGCATTTT. As protein: CASSQGANQPQHF. V and J are TRBV6-5 and TRBJ1-5, with 8 nucleotides matching TRBD1. Germline V gene lookup returns CDR1 MNHEY and CDR2 SVGAGI. Trimming removed 6 bases from V and 4 bases from J; junction bases left unmatched: 2. The CDR3 has 13 amino acids.

The chain recombines TRBV19 with TRBJ1-2; D not certain. The CDR3 is 12 residues long. Trimming left V 3 bases short and J 5 bases short, with 7 bases between. CDR1 LNHDA and CDR2 SQIVND come from the germline V gene (reference sequence). This CDR3 is CASSIVRYGYTF. CDR3 sequence (DNA): TGTGCCAGTAGTATCGTGAGGTATGGCTACACCTTC.

The chain links TRBV4-1 to TRBJ1-3; no clear D. Germline V gives CDR1 MGHRA, CDR2 YSYEKL. Between the trimmed V and J ends, which lost 1 base and 2 bases, there was a span of 12 bases. This CDR3 has 16 amino acids. The CDR3 sequence is CASSQGVDFPGNTIYF. The CDR3 coding sequence is TGCGCCAGCAGCCAAGGCGTGGACTTCCCTGGAAACACCATATATTTT.

This rearrangement joins TRBV19 to TRBJ1-2; D is perhaps TRBD1 (6 bases). Germline CDR1 is LNHDA and CDR2 is SQIVND (reference sequence). The CDR3 runs 13 residues. V was trimmed by 5 bases and J by 6 bases, leaving 13 bases between them. This CDR3 reads CASSQTGRDGYTF. The CDR3 nucleotides read TGTGCCAGTAGTCAGACAGGCAGAGATGGCTACACCTTC.

This chain joins TRBV5-1 and TRBJ2-7; no clear D gene. The CDR3 extends over 14 amino acids. Germline-derived CDR1 and CDR2 are SGHRS and YFSETQ. V shed 0 bases and J shed 2 bases, with 9 bases lying between them. CDR3: CASSLGQIPYEQYF. DNA of the CDR3: TGCGCCAGCAGCTTGGGGCAGATTCCCTACGAGCAGTACTTC.

The rearrangement links TRBV15 to TRBJ1-6; D gene unclear. The CDR3 loop spans 15 amino acids. CDR1 and CDR2 from the germline V gene are LNHNV and YYDKDF (reference sequence). V shed 0 bases and J shed 8 bases, with 11 bases lying between them. CDR3 in amino acids: CATSRDMPGYSPLHF. Written as DNA, the CDR3 is TGTGCCACCAGCAGAGATATGCCAGGCTATTCACCCCTCCACTTT.

The chain uses TRBV24-1 and TRBJ2-5; maybe TRBD2 (6 bases). The V gene's germline CDR1 is KGHDR and CDR2 SFDVKD. Deletions cut 12 bases from V and 4 bases from J, with 17 bases between. The CDR3 is 13 residues long. The CDR3 DNA is TGTGCCGCCGGGTCCGTCGGGAGAGAGACCCAGTACTTC. Translating it yields CAAGSVGRETQYF.

This sequence joins TRBV6-5 and TRBJ1-1; 8 nucleotides line up with TRBD1. After removal of 5 bases from V and 0 bases from J, the junction contained 2 bases not matched to a gene. CDR1 is MNHEY and CDR2 is SVGAGI in the germline V gene. The CDR3 extends over 14 amino acids. As DNA, the CDR3 is TGTGCCAGCAGTCGGACAGGGATGAACACTGAAGCTTTCTTT. This translates into CASSRTGMNTEAFF.